This T cell receptor beta chain was captured by sequencing in a study of blood T cell repertoires in COVID-19. V shed 5 bases and J 4 bases; nucleotides not matched to a gene: 5. CDR1 is SEHNR and CDR2 is FQNEAQ in the germline V gene (reference sequence). The CDR3 is 15 amino acids. Clones were sequenced by immunoSEQ multiplex PCR, and TCRdb holds only the in-frame ones, with some missing. The sample lists 150,000 to 200,000 clones, nearly 90% seen once, with approximately 2.1% in the top ten. This receptor was taken from a man younger than 35 who had recovered from COVID-19. The chain combines TRBV7-9 with TRBJ1-4, with TRBD1 matching over 9 bases. Source material: peripheral blood. Here the CDR3 reads CASSAGDRVNEKLFF. Written as DNA, the CDR3 is TGTGCCAGCAGCGCCGGGGACAGGGTTAATGAAAAACTGTTTTTT.